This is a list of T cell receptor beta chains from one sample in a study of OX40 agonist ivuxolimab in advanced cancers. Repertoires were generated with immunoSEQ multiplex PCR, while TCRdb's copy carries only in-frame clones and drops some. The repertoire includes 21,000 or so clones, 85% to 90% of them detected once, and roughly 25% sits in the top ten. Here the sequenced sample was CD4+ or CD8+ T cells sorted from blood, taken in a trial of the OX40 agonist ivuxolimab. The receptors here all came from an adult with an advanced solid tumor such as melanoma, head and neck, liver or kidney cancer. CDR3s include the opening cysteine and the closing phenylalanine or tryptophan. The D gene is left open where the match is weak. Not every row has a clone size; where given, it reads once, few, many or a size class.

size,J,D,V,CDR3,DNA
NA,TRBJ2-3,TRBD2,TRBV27,CASSPEAGGGTDTQYF,TGTGCCAGCAGCCCCGAAGCGGGGGGGGGCACAGATACGCAGTATTTT
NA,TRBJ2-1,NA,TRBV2,CASSAQGVYNEQFF,TGTGCCAGCAGTGCACAGGGCGTCTACAATGAGCAGTTCTTC
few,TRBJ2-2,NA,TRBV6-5,CASGETGELFF,TGTGCCAGCGGGGAGACCGGGGAGCTGTTTTTT
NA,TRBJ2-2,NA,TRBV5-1,CASSPEPLNTGELFF,TGCGCCAGCAGCCCGGAGCCTTTAAACACCGGGGAGCTGTTTTTT
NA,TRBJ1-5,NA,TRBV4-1,CASSQVLGVGQPQHF,TGCGCCAGCAGCCAAGTTTTGGGGGTGGGTCAGCCCCAGCATTTT
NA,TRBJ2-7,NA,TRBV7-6,CASSTDPSSYEQYF,TGTGCCAGCAGCACGGACCCGAGCTCCTACGAGCAGTACTTC
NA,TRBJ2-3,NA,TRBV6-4,CASSPWATDTQYF,TGTGCCAGCAGCCCTTGGGCCACAGATACGCAGTATTTT
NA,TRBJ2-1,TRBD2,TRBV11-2,CASSLASGGASEQFF,TGTGCCAGCAGCTTAGCAAGCGGGGGGGCCTCTGAGCAGTTCTTC
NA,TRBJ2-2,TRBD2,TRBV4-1,CASSPAGGGGELFF,TGCGCCAGCAGCCCCGCCGGGGGGGGCGGGGAGCTGTTTTTT
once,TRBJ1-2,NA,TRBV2,CASPDSYGYTF,TGTGCCAGCCCGGACAGCTATGGCTACACCTTC
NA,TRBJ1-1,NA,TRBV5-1,CASSRLGRQNTEAFF,TGCGCCAGCAGCCGGCTGGGACGGCAGAACACTGAAGCTTTCTTT